What follows are 9 T cell receptor beta chains derived from one specimen sequenced in a study of shared clonotypes between healthy human individuals. The protocol was immunoSEQ multiplex PCR, while the TCRdb copy is restricted to in-frame clones and leaves out a portion. The sample contains a few million clones, just over 90% of which appear only once. The sequencing input was naive CD4+ T cells from PBMCs. The subset denotes: CD45RA+ positively selected. These receptors all stem from a man younger than 30 in good health. Some clones in this sample may be carry-over from other donors' samples.

This CDR3 is CASSLVGTGTVALGSGANVLTF. The CDR3, as DNA: TGCGCCAGCAGCTTGGTGGGGACAGGGACTGTGGCGTTGGGAAGTGGGGCCAACGTCCTGACTTTC. V and J are TRBV5-1 and TRBJ2-6, with 9 bases fitting TRBD1. This CDR3 has 22 residues. Germline values: CDR1 SGHRS, CDR2 YFSETQ. Unmatched junction bases numbered 19, after V lost 0 bases and J lost 3 bases.

This clone turned up a few times. In the same sample, other DNA sequences code for this CDR3. V is TRBV5-1 and J is TRBJ2-7, with TRBD1 matching 9 bases. Looked up from germline, CDR1 is SGHRS and CDR2 is YFSETQ. The junction had 2 bases not matched to a gene; V was cut back by 0 bases and J by 1 base. CDR3 length: 15 residues. The DNA of the CDR3 is TGCGCCAGCAGCTTGGCCGGGACAGGGTCCTACGAGCAGTACTTC. This codes for CASSLAGTGSYEQYF.

V usage is TRBV11-2 and J usage is TRBJ1-4; D gene uncertain. V lost 5 bases and J 8 bases, leaving 12 bases between the germline ends. The CDR3 is made up of 13 amino acids. The germline V gene has CDR1 SGHAT and CDR2 FQNNGV. The CDR3 sequence: CASSPSRGEKLFF. CDR3 DNA: TGTGCCAGCAGCCCCTCCAGAGGGGAAAAACTGTTTTTT.

This CDR3 reads CASSGTGQSTDTQYF. In nucleotides, the CDR3 is TGCGCCAGCAGCGGGACAGGGCAAAGCACAGATACGCAGTATTTT. V is TRBV5-1 and J is TRBJ2-3; TRBD1 aligns across 9 bases. The CDR3 extends over 15 amino acids. Germline V gives CDR1 SGHRS, CDR2 YFSETQ. After removal of 4 bases from V and 0 bases from J, the junction contained 3 bases not matched to a gene. Drawing the rest from reference TRBV5-1 and TRBJ2-3, the complete variable domain is KAGVTQTPRYLIKTRGQQVTLSCSPISGHRSVSWYQQTPGQGLQFLFEYFSETQRNKGNFPGRFSGRQFSNSRSEMNVSTLELGDSALYLCASSGTGQSTDTQYFGPGTRLTVL.

The chain is built from TRBV28 and TRBJ1-4, with a possible D match to TRBD1 (6 bases). Germline V lookup: CDR1 MDHEN, CDR2 SYDVKM. This CDR3 has 15 residues. V was pared by 4 bases and J by 10 bases, with 19 bases between. As DNA, the CDR3 is TGTGCCAGCAGTTCCTTGCGACAGGCGGGGGTAAAACTGTTTTTT. This translates into CASSSLRQAGVKLFF.

The genes are TRBV6-1 and TRBJ2-1; 12 positions agree with TRBD2. Germline CDR1 is MNHNS and CDR2 is SASEGT. With V trimmed by 6 bases and J by 4 bases, 4 bases remained unmatched. CDR3 length equals 15 residues. The CDR3 here is CASRRTSGVYNEQFF. DNA of the CDR3: TGTGCCAGCAGGAGGACTAGCGGGGTTTACAATGAGCAGTTCTTC.

The V call is TRBV27, the J call TRBJ2-3; 9 positions agree with TRBD2. J was trimmed by 11 bases and V by 2 bases; bases with no gene match: 14. Germline V lookup: CDR1 MNHEY, CDR2 SMNVEV (reference sequence). This CDR3 is 16 amino acids long. CDR3 bases: TGTGCCAGCAGTTTAAGGCTAGCGGGGATGCAGGTGGTGCAGTATTTT. Protein: CASSLRLAGMQVVQYF.

The chain employs TRBV2 and TRBJ2-5; 7 positions agree with TRBD1. The CDR3 runs 15 residues. In germline, CDR1 is SNHLY, CDR2 FYNNEI. The V and J ends lost 6 bases and 3 bases, in that order; junction bases with no gene match: 10. The DNA for the CDR3 is TGTGCCAGCAGCCAGAACCGGGACAGAAAAGAGACCCAGTACTTC. Amino acids: CASSQNRDRKETQYF.

The chain links TRBV5-1 to TRBJ2-1; D gene unclear. CDR1 and CDR2 (germline): SGHRS, YFSETQ. The CDR3 extends over 16 amino acids. V shed 7 bases and J shed 6 bases, with 23 bases lying between them. The CDR3 region has the DNA TGCGCCAGCCGCCCCAGGTCAGGCCAGTGGTTCAATGAGCAGTTCTTC. Its translation: CASRPRSGQWFNEQFF.